The 18 T cell receptor beta chains presented below share a single source sample, sequenced in a study of T-cell reconstitution after alpha-beta-depleted transplantation in children. Unique molecular identifiers were used to barcode this TCRbeta library. MiXCR was run by TCRdb on the PCR reads, yielding one entry per CDR3 protein. The data hold 330,000 or so distinct CDR3 sequences, with around 9.1% observed a single time. The sequencing here drew on PBMCs, taken before TCRalphabeta/CD19-depleted stem cell transplant. The receptors stem from a boy under two years old with acute myeloid leukemia, due to receive a stem cell transplant.

In its sample, this clonotype was seen many times. This chain connects TRBV12-3 or TRBV12-4 to TRBJ2-2; 8 bases line up with TRBD1. The CDR3 has 14 residues. V shed 8 bases, J shed 4 bases, and the junction held 6 bases outside the gene matches. CDR3 DNA sequence: TGTGCCAGCGCGCAGGGGGCGAGCACCGGGGAGCTGTTTTTT. This codes for CASAQGASTGELFF.

This clonotype was picked up many times. This chain uses TRBV7-8 with TRBJ2-5; D is unresolved. The V gene's germline CDR1 is SGHVS and CDR2 FQNEAQ. The CDR3 runs 13 residues. The germline V and J ends were trimmed by 1 base and 3 bases, with 6 bases remaining between them. The CDR3 reads CASSLVLKETQYF. The CDR3 DNA reads as TGTGCCAGCAGCTTAGTACTTAAAGAGACCCAGTACTTC.

The chain joins TRBV28 to TRBJ2-3, with TRBD1 matching 8 bases. The junction had 12 bases not matched to a gene; V was cut back by 3 bases and J by 7 bases. CDR3 length: 16 amino acids. Germline lookup yields CDR1 MDHEN and CDR2 SYDVKM. CDR3 amino acids: CASSFPTGALGYTQYF. The CDR3 coding sequence is TGTGCCAGCAGTTTTCCGACAGGGGCCCTCGGGTATACGCAGTATTTT.

The sample holds many counts of this clonotype. The gene calls are TRBV5-1 and TRBJ2-4; D is tentatively TRBD1 or TRBD2 (5 bases each). V was shortened by 4 bases and J by 6 bases, with 8 bases between the two germline ends. CDR1 is SGHRS and CDR2 is YFSETQ in the germline V gene. The CDR3 has 12 amino acids. DNA of the CDR3: TGCGCCAGCAGCAGGGACGGAAACATTCAGTACTTC. Protein product: CASSRDGNIQYF. Full variable domain (remainder filled in from reference TRBV5-1 and TRBJ2-4): KAGVTQTPRYLIKTRGQQVTLSCSPISGHRSVSWYQQTPGQGLQFLFEYFSETQRNKGNFPGRFSGRQFSNSRSEMNVSTLELGDSALYLCASSRDGNIQYFGAGTRLSVL.

At least ten counts were recorded for this clonotype. This chain uses TRBV5-1 with TRBJ2-1; TRBD1 matches 7 bases. Germline V CDR1 and CDR2: SGHRS, YFSETQ. V shed 3 bases and J 2 bases; nucleotides not matched to a gene: 5. The CDR3 covers 15 residues. The CDR3 region is CASSSTGTAYNEQFF. The CDR3 DNA is TGCGCCAGCAGCTCAACTGGGACAGCCTACAATGAGCAGTTCTTC.

This clonotype was counted a few times. The V gene is TRBV19, the J gene TRBJ2-7; D could derive from TRBD1 or TRBD2 (6 bases each). The germline gives CDR1 LNHDA, CDR2 SQIVND (reference sequence). The ends were cut back, 1 base at V and 5 bases at J, with 15 bases in the middle. The CDR3 extends over 15 amino acids. CDR3 in amino acids: CASSIGLGGLNEQYF. The CDR3 nucleotides read TGTGCCAGTAGTATAGGACTAGGGGGGCTGAACGAGCAGTACTTC.

This clonotype has ten or more counts. The chain recombines TRBV25-1 with TRBJ2-7, with a possible D match to TRBD1 (6 bases). CDR1 is MGHDK, CDR2 SYGVNS, per germline. Trimming cost V 2 bases and J 0 bases, with 8 bases left between them. This CDR3 contains 14 residues. CDR3: CASSEDRSSYEQYF. The CDR3 nucleotides read TGTGCCAGCAGTGAAGACAGGTCCTCCTACGAGCAGTACTTC.

The rearrangement uses TRBV30 and TRBJ2-3, with 10 bases identical to TRBD2. V shed 6 bases, J shed 1 base, and the junction held 4 bases outside the gene matches. CDR3 length equals 14 residues. CDR1 GTSNPN and CDR2 SVGIG come from the germline V gene (reference sequence). The DNA of the CDR3 is TGTGCCTGCCTCGGGACTAGCGGCACAGATACGCAGTATTTT. This encodes CACLGTSGTDTQYF.

A note on this clonotype: This may stem from a read error, because a much larger clone lies one nucleotide away. Given the absence of the conserved phenylalanine or tryptophan at the CDR3 end, a read error is likely. No DNA is shown, since the ends of the CDR3 on it are uncertain; the CDR3 is the one TCRdb lists. This chain uses TRBV5-1 with TRBJ2-3; no check of the table's D call, TRBD1, against the DNA was made. The CDR3 numbers 14 amino acids, ends counted. Germline CDR1 is SGHRS and CDR2 is YFSETQ. This CDR3 is CASSYGQGGDTHYL.

Ten or more counts support this clonotype. In DNA, the CDR3 is TGCAGTGCTAGAGGGTTTGACCGGGACAGGTGGCCCTACGAGCAGTACTTC. This sequence encodes CSARGFDRDRWPYEQYF. The V and J genes are TRBV20-1 and TRBJ2-7, with TRBD1 identical over 8 bases. The CDR3 spans 17 residues. Trimming cost V 1 base and J 2 bases; bases outside gene matches: 13. CDR1 is DFQATT, CDR2 SNEGSKA, per germline (reference sequence).

This clonotype was detected ten times or more. DNA for the CDR3: TGTGCCACCAGCAGAGTAGTGCACAATGAGCAGTTCTTC. Encoded protein: CATSRVVHNEQFF. This sequence joins TRBV15 and TRBJ2-1; D gene unclear. The CDR3 runs 13 residues. Trimming removed 1 base at V and 5 bases at J, with 6 bases between. Germline values: CDR1 LNHNV, CDR2 YYDKDF (reference sequence).

Many counts were recorded for this clonotype. J is TRBJ2-7 and V is TRBV13, with a possible D match to TRBD1 (6 bases). V gave up 4 bases and J gave up 6 bases, with 19 bases separating them. Per germline, CDR1 PRHDT and CDR2 FYEKMQ (reference sequence). This CDR3 is built from 15 residues. CDR3 nucleotide sequence: TGTGCCAGCAGCTCCCAGGGGCGCGATCGGGGCGAGCAGTACTTC. Protein product: CASSSQGRDRGEQYF.

This clonotype was counted ten times or more. The chain recombines TRBV18 with TRBJ1-1, with TRBD1 matching 11 bases. In germline, CDR1 is KGHSH, CDR2 LQKENI. There are 16 residues in the CDR3. V lost 4 bases and J lost 4; bases outside the gene matches: 8. The CDR3 protein is CASSQYGTGGSTEAFF. The CDR3 DNA sequence: TGTGCCAGCTCACAATACGGGACAGGGGGAAGCACTGAAGCTTTCTTT.

This clonotype was detected ten times or more. The chain combines TRBV28 with TRBJ1-5; unclear D gene. With 3 bases removed from V and 1 base from J, the gap between germline ends came to 7 bases. The CDR3 runs 14 residues. The germline gives CDR1 MDHEN, CDR2 SYDVKM. CDR3 sequence (DNA): TGTGCCAGCAGTTTGGTCAGAAGCAATCAGCCCCAGCATTTT. It is translated as CASSLVRSNQPQHF.

This clonotype was seen only a few times. The chain is built from TRBV28 and TRBJ1-5, with D possibly TRBD1 on 6 matching bases. Trimming removed 7 bases from V and 2 bases from J, with 15 bases in between. The CDR3 is 15 residues long. The germline V gene encodes CDR1 MDHEN and CDR2 SYDVKM. CDR3 region: CASTGTGFGNQPQHF. CDR3 nucleotides: TGTGCCAGCACGGGAACAGGGTTCGGCAATCAGCCCCAGCATTTT.

The V and J genes are TRBV4-3 and TRBJ2-7; D ambiguous. V was shortened by 1 base and J by 0 bases, with 10 bases between the two germline ends. Germline lookup yields CDR1 LGHNA and CDR2 YSLEER. The CDR3 consists of 15 residues. The CDR3 loop reads CASSQGPPSSYEQYF. The CDR3 region has the DNA TGCGCCAGCAGCCAAGGGCCTCCCTCCTCCTACGAGCAGTACTTC.

This clonotype occurred many times. The rearrangement links TRBV7-3 to TRBJ2-5, with TRBD1 matching 10 bases. The germline CDR1 and CDR2 sequences are SGHTA and FQGTGA. J lost 2 bases, V lost 4 bases, and 10 bases had no gene match. There are 17 residues in the CDR3. CDR3 loop: CASSSTGTGDLQETQYF. As DNA, the CDR3 is TGTGCCAGCAGCTCCACTGGGACAGGGGACCTTCAAGAGACCCAGTACTTC.

This clonotype was found many times. The rearrangement links TRBV6-1 to TRBJ2-3, with 9 bases that match TRBD1. J gave up 1 base and V 4 bases, and 6 bases lay outside the gene matches. The CDR3 extends over 16 amino acids. CDR1 MNHNS and CDR2 SASEGT come from the germline V gene. CDR3 coding DNA: TGTGCCAGCAGTGTTCGCACAGGGGGCCGCACAGATACGCAGTATTTT. It is translated as CASSVRTGGRTDTQYF.